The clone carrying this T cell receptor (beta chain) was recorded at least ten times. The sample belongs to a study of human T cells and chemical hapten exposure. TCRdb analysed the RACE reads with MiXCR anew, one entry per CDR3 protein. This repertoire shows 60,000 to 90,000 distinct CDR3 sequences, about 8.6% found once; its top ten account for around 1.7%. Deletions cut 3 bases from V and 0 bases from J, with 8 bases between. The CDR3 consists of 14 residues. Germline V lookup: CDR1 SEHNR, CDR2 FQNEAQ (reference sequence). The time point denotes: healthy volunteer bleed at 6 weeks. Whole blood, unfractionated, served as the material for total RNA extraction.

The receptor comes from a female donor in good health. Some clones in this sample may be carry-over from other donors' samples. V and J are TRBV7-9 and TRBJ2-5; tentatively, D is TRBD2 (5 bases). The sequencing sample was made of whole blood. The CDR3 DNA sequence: TGTGCCAGCAGCTTTTCGGGGAACCAAGAGACCCAGTACTTC. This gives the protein CASSFSGNQETQYF.